These T cell receptor beta chains were read from a single sample in a study of human T cells and chemical hapten exposure. TCRdb used MiXCR to reprocess the RACE reads, holding one entry per CDR3 protein. The repertoire consists of about 260,000 distinct CDR3 sequences, with around 9.3% occurring once and the leading ten covering less than 3%. Sequencing used whole blood, obtained in connection with sensitization to the hapten diphenylcyclopropenone (DPC). The receptors here all came from a woman aged 40 to 50 with alopecia areata. Some clones in this sample may be carry-over from other donors' samples. CDR3s include the opening cysteine and the closing phenylalanine or tryptophan. Each record gives: clone size, D gene, J gene, V gene, CDR3 protein, CDR3 DNA. D genes are given only for firm matches. Rows may omit the clone size; those that give it use once, few, many or a size class.

abundance: few; d_gene: .; j_gene: TRBJ2-5; v_gene: TRBV12-3/TRBV12-4; CDR3aa: CASSTLARDQETQYF; CDR3nt: TGTGCCAGCAGTACCCTAGCTAGGGACCAAGAGACCCAGTACTTC
abundance: few; d_gene: .; j_gene: TRBJ2-5; v_gene: TRBV20-1; CDR3aa: CSARDTAGAKETQYF; CDR3nt: TGCAGTGCTAGAGATACCGCGGGGGCTAAAGAGACCCAGTACTTC
abundance: .; d_gene: TRBD2; j_gene: TRBJ2-3; v_gene: TRBV7-2; CDR3aa: CASSFPSGRATDTQYF; CDR3nt: TGTGCCAGCAGCTTCCCTAGCGGGAGGGCGACAGATACGCAGTATTTT
abundance: .; d_gene: TRBD2; j_gene: TRBJ2-5; v_gene: TRBV6-2/TRBV6-3; CDR3aa: CASSYSLAGMIQETQYF; CDR3nt: TGTGCCAGCAGTTACTCCCTAGCGGGCATGATCCAAGAGACCCAGTACTTC
abundance: few; d_gene: TRBD2; j_gene: TRBJ2-1; v_gene: TRBV3-1; CDR3aa: CASSRGLAEQFF; CDR3nt: TGTGCCAGCAGCCGGGGACTAGCGGAGCAGTTCTTC
abundance: .; d_gene: TRBD2; j_gene: TRBJ2-5; v_gene: TRBV5-1; CDR3aa: CASSLSSGRGETQYF; CDR3nt: TGCGCCAGCAGCTTGTCTAGCGGGAGAGGGGAGACCCAGTACTTC
abundance: .; d_gene: TRBD1; j_gene: TRBJ2-7; v_gene: TRBV28; CDR3aa: CASSLSGTGLFEQYF; CDR3nt: TGTGCCAGCAGTTTATCTGGGACAGGGCTCTTCGAGCAGTACTTC
abundance: few; d_gene: TRBD1; j_gene: TRBJ1-1; v_gene: TRBV6-6; CDR3aa: CASSGGTGGAGAFF; CDR3nt: TGTGCCAGCAGTGGGGGGACAGGGGGCGCGGGAGCTTTCTTT
abundance: few; d_gene: TRBD2; j_gene: TRBJ2-1; v_gene: TRBV6-5; CDR3aa: CASSYARLAGGEQFF; CDR3nt: TGTGCCAGCAGTTACGCGAGACTAGCGGGAGGTGAGCAGTTCTTC
abundance: many; d_gene: .; j_gene: TRBJ2-1; v_gene: TRBV5-1; CDR3aa: CASSLQGLGDEQFF; CDR3nt: TGCGCCAGCAGCCTCCAAGGACTGGGGGATGAGCAGTTCTTC
abundance: .; d_gene: TRBD2; j_gene: TRBJ2-3; v_gene: TRBV13; CDR3aa: CASSLVGLAGTTDTQYF; CDR3nt: TGTGCCAGCAGCTTAGTGGGACTAGCGGGAACTACAGATACGCAGTATTTT
abundance: .; d_gene: .; j_gene: TRBJ2-1; v_gene: TRBV5-1; CDR3aa: CASSLDGIADEQFF; CDR3nt: TGCGCCAGCAGCTTGGATGGGATAGCGGATGAGCAGTTCTTC
abundance: many; d_gene: .; j_gene: TRBJ2-2; v_gene: TRBV6-5; CDR3aa: CASRPSVVDTGELFF; CDR3nt: TGTGCCAGCAGGCCTAGCGTCGTTGACACCGGGGAGCTGTTTTTT
abundance: .; d_gene: .; j_gene: TRBJ1-5; v_gene: TRBV24-1; CDR3aa: CATSDLSGNQPQHF; CDR3nt: TGTGCCACCAGTGATTTGAGCGGAAATCAGCCCCAGCATTTT
abundance: .; d_gene: .; j_gene: TRBJ2-2; v_gene: TRBV9; CDR3aa: CASSVDGGDYTGELFF; CDR3nt: TGTGCCAGCAGCGTAGATGGAGGGGACTACACCGGGGAGCTGTTTTTT
abundance: .; d_gene: .; j_gene: TRBJ2-5; v_gene: TRBV3-1; CDR3aa: CASSQSTETQYF; CDR3nt: TGTGCCAGCAGCCAAAGTACGGAGACCCAGTACTTC
abundance: .; d_gene: .; j_gene: TRBJ2-5; v_gene: TRBV9; CDR3aa: CASSVGSSTASQETQYF; CDR3nt: TGTGCCAGCAGCGTAGGTAGTTCGACCGCCAGCCAAGAGACCCAGTACTTC
abundance: few; d_gene: .; j_gene: TRBJ2-1; v_gene: TRBV6-5; CDR3aa: CASSYRGGEQFF; CDR3nt: TGTGCCAGCAGTTACCGTGGGGGTGAGCAGTTCTTC
abundance: .; d_gene: .; j_gene: TRBJ1-3; v_gene: TRBV5-6; CDR3aa: CASSLAGPRNTIYF; CDR3nt: TGTGCCAGCAGCTTGGCAGGTCCGCGAAACACCATATATTTT
abundance: few; d_gene: .; j_gene: TRBJ2-3; v_gene: TRBV6-2/TRBV6-3; CDR3aa: CASSYEVGRATDTQYF; CDR3nt: TGTGCCAGCAGTTACGAGGTCGGCAGAGCCACAGATACGCAGTATTTT
abundance: .; d_gene: .; j_gene: TRBJ2-7; v_gene: TRBV7-2; CDR3aa: CASSSPRGSRSYEQYF; CDR3nt: TGTGCCAGCAGCTCCCCCCGGGGGAGCCGCTCCTACGAGCAGTACTTC
abundance: .; d_gene: .; j_gene: TRBJ2-3; v_gene: TRBV4-1; CDR3aa: CASSQYGGATDTQYF; CDR3nt: TGCGCCAGCAGCCAGTACGGTGGGGCCACAGATACGCAGTATTTT
abundance: many; d_gene: TRBD2; j_gene: TRBJ2-1; v_gene: TRBV6-5; CDR3aa: CASSSRGGRIYNEQFF; CDR3nt: TGTGCCAGCAGTTCTCGGGGCGGGAGGATTTACAATGAGCAGTTCTTC
abundance: many; d_gene: .; j_gene: TRBJ2-3; v_gene: TRBV18; CDR3aa: CASSPRSDTQYF; CDR3nt: TGTGCCAGCTCACCACGTTCAGATACGCAGTATTTT
abundance: many; d_gene: .; j_gene: TRBJ2-7; v_gene: TRBV20-1; CDR3aa: CSASAGNEQYF; CDR3nt: TGCAGTGCTTCGGCAGGGAACGAGCAGTACTTC
abundance: .; d_gene: TRBD1; j_gene: TRBJ2-3; v_gene: TRBV7-9; CDR3aa: CASSPDGGGTGSTDTQYF; CDR3nt: TGTGCCAGCAGCCCAGATGGAGGCGGGACAGGGAGCACAGATACGCAGTATTTT
abundance: .; d_gene: .; j_gene: TRBJ2-3; v_gene: TRBV5-5; CDR3aa: CASSPFSEVDTQYF; CDR3nt: TGTGCCAGCAGCCCCTTTTCGGAAGTAGATACGCAGTATTTT
abundance: few; d_gene: .; j_gene: TRBJ2-5; v_gene: TRBV7-2; CDR3aa: CASSRAMGRQETQYF; CDR3nt: TGTGCCAGCAGCCGGGCGATGGGGAGGCAAGAGACCCAGTACTTC